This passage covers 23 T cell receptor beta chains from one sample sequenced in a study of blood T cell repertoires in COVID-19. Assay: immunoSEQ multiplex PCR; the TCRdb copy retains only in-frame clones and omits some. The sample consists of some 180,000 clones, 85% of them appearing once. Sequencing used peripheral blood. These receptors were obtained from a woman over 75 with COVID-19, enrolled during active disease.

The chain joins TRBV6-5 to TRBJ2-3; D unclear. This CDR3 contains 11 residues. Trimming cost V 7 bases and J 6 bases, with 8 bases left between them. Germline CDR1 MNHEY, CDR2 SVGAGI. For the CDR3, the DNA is TGTGCCAGCACAGCGAGTGATACGCAGTATTTT. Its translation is CASTASDTQYF.

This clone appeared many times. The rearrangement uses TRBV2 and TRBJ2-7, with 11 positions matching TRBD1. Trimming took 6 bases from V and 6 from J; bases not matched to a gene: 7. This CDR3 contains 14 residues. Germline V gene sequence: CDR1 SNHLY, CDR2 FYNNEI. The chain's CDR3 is CASRTGQGAPEQYF. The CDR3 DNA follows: TGTGCCAGCAGAACAGGACAGGGGGCGCCCGAGCAGTACTTC.

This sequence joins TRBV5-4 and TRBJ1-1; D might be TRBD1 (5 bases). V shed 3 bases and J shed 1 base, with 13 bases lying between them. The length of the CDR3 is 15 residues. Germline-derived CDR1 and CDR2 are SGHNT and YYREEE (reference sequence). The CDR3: CASSSPGGRNTEAFF. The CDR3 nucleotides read TGTGCCAGCAGCTCCCCGGGGGGTAGGAACACTGAAGCTTTCTTT.

Here the CDR3 reads CASTPIRTGSNQPQHF. The CDR3 DNA follows: TGTGCCAGCACCCCGATAAGAACAGGTAGCAATCAGCCCCAGCATTTT. This chain uses TRBV28 with TRBJ1-5, with D possibly being TRBD1 (5 bases). Deletions cut 7 bases from V and 0 bases from J, with 16 bases between. Germline V gene lookup returns CDR1 MDHEN and CDR2 SYDVKM. This CDR3 region has 16 residues.

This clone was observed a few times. For the CDR3, the DNA is TGCGCCAGCAGCCAAGAACAGGGGGTTCGAACAGATACGCAGTATTTT. This translates into CASSQEQGVRTDTQYF. The rearrangement uses TRBV4-1 and TRBJ2-3, with 8 positions matching TRBD1. The CDR3 is 16 residues long. Germline lookup yields CDR1 MGHRA and CDR2 YSYEKL. The ends lost 0 bases at V and 3 bases at J; junction bases unmatched: 5.

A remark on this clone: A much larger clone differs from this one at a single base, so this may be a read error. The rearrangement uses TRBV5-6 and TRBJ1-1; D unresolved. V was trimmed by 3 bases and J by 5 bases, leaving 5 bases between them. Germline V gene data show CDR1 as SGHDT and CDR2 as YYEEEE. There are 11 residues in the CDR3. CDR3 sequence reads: CASSSRTEAFF. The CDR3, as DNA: TGTGCCAGCAGCTCGCGGACTGAAGCTTTCTTT.

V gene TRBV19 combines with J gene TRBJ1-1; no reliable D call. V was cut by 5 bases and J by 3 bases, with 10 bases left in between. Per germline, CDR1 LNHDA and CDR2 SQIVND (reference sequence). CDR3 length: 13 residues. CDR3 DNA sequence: TGTGCCAGTAGTCCCCAGGTGCACACTGAAGCTTTCTTT. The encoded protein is CASSPQVHTEAFF.

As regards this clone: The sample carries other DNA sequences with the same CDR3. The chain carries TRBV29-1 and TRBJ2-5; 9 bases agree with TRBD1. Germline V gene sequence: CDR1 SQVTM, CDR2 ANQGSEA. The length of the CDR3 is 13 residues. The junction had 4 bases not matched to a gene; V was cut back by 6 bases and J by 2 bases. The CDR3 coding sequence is TGCAGCGTAACGACAGGGGGGCAAGAGACCCAGTACTTC. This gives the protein CSVTTGGQETQYF.

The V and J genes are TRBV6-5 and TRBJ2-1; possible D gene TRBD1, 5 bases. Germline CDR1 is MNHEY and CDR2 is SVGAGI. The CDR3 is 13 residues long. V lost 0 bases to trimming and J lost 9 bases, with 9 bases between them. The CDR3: CASSYSRAGEQFF. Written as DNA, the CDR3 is TGTGCCAGCAGTTACTCCAGGGCAGGTGAGCAGTTCTTC.

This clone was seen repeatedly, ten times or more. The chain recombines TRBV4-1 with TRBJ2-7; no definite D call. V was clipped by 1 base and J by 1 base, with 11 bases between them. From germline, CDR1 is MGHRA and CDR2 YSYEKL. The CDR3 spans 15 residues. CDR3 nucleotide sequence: TGCGCCAGCAGCCAAGTTCCAGGTGCATCCTACGAGCAGTACTTC. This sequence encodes CASSQVPGASYEQYF.

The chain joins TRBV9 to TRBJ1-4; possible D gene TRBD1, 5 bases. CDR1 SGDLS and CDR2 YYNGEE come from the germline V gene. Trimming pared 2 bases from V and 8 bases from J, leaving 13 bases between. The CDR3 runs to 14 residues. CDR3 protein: CASSVTWGGEKLFF. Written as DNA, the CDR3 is TGTGCCAGCAGCGTTACCTGGGGGGGAGAAAAACTGTTTTTT.

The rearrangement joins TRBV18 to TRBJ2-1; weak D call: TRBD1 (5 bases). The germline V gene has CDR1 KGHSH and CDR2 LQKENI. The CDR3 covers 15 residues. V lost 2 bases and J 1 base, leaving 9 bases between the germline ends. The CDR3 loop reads CASSPAQGSYNEQFF. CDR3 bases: TGTGCCAGCTCACCAGCTCAGGGATCCTACAATGAGCAGTTCTTC.

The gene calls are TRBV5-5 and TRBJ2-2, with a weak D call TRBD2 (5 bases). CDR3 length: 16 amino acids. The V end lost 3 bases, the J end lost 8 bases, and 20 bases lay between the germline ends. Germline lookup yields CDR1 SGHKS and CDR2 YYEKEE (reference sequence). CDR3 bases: TGTGCCAGCAGCTCCGGGATTCTCCCTCTCAAGGGGGAGCTGTTTTTT. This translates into CASSSGILPLKGELFF.

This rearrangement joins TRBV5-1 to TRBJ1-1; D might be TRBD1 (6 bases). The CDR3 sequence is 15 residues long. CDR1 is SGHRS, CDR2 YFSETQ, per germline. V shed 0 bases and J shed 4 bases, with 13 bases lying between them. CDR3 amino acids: CASSLVGEGGTEAFF. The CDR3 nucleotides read TGCGCCAGCAGCTTGGTTGGGGAAGGGGGCACTGAAGCTTTCTTT.

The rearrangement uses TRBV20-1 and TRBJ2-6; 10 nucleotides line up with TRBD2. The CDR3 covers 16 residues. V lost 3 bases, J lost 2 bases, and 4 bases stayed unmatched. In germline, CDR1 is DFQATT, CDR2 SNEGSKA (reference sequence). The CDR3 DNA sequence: TGCAGTGCTAGTCCTAGCGGGAGAACTGGGGCCAACGTCCTGACTTTC. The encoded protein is CSASPSGRTGANVLTF.

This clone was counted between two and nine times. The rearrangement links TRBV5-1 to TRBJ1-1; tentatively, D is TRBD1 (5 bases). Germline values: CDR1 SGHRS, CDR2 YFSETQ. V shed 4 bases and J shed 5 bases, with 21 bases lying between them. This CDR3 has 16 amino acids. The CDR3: CASSPDSDLRGTEAFF. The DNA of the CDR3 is TGCGCCAGCAGCCCAGACTCGGACCTAAGGGGAACTGAAGCTTTCTTT.

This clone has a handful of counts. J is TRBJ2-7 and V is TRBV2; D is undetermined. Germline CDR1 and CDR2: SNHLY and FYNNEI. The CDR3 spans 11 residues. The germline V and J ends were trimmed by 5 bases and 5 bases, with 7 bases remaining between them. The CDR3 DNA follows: TGTGCCAGCAGTCAGTACGACGAGCAGTACTTC. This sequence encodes CASSQYDEQYF.

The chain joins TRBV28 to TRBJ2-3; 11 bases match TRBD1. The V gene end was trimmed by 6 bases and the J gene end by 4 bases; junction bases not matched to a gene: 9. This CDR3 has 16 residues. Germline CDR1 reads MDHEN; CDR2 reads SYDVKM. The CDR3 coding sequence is TGTGCCAGCAGGGGAACCGTGGGACAGGGGGCAGATACGCAGTATTTT. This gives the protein CASRGTVGQGADTQYF.

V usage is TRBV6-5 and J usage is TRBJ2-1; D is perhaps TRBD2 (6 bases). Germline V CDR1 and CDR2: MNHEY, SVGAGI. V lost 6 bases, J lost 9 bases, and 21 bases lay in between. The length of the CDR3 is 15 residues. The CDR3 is CASSPTSTTMGEQFF. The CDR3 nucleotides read TGTGCCAGCAGCCCCACTAGCACGACCATGGGTGAGCAGTTCTTC.

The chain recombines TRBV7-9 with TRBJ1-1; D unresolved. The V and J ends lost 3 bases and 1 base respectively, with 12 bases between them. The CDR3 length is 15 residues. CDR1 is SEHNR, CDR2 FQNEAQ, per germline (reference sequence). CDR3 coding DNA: TGTGCCAGCAGCTTCTATCCCCCCCAGAACACTGAAGCTTTCTTT. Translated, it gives CASSFYPPQNTEAFF. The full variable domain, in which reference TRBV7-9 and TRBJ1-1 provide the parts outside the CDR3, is DTGVSQNPRHKITKRGQNVTFRCDPISEHNRLYWYRQTLGQGPEFLTYFQNEAQLEKSRLLSDRFSAERPKGSFSTLEIQRTEQGDSAMYLCASSFYPPQNTEAFFGQGTRLTVV.

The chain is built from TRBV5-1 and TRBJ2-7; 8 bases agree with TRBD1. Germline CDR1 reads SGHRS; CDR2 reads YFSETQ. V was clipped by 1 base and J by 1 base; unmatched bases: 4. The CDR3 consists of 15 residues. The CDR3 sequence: CASSLRGTGSYEQYF. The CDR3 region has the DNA TGCGCCAGCAGCTTGAGGGGGACAGGTTCCTACGAGCAGTACTTC.

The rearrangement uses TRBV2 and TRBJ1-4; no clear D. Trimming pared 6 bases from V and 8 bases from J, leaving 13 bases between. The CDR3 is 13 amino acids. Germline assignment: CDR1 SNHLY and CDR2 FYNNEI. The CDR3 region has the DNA TGTGCCAGCAGGCTTACCCCGGTGGAAAAACTGTTTTTT. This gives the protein CASRLTPVEKLFF.

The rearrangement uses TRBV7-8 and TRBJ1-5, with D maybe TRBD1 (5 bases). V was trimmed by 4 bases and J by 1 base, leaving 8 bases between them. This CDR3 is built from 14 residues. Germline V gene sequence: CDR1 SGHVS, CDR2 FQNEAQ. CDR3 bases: TGTGCCAGCAGCTGGGGGGGGAGCAATCAGCCCCAGCATTTT. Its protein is CASSWGGSNQPQHF.